A selection of T cell receptor beta chains follows, all from one sample in a study of blood T cell repertoires in COVID-19. Profiled with immunoSEQ multiplex PCR; TCRdb holds only in-frame clones, not every one. Of fewer than 300,000 clones in the sample, 83% were seen once. The sequenced material came from peripheral blood. The source of these receptors is a woman between 65 and 79 years old with active or convalescent COVID-19. CDR3s include the opening cysteine and the closing phenylalanine or tryptophan. The size field is filled for only some rows; it gives once, few, many or a size class.

clone_size: -
v_call: TRBV11-2
cdr3_aa: CASSLSGWGGQYF

clone_size: -
v_call: TRBV29-1
cdr3_aa: CSAAPLAGGGNEQFF

clone_size: -
v_call: TRBV19
cdr3_aa: CASSSGTGRDGTDTQYF

clone_size: -
v_call: TRBV5-1
cdr3_aa: CASSSQPGVSSLEQYF

clone_size: once
v_call: TRBV5-4
cdr3_aa: CASSLDQGAYEQYF

clone_size: -
v_call: TRBV9
cdr3_aa: CASSVRTLDRFSYEQYF

clone_size: -
v_call: TRBV30
cdr3_aa: CAWSAAEGYRGTYEQYF

clone_size: -
v_call: TRBV6-5
cdr3_aa: CATQVGGNYGYTF

clone_size: -
v_call: TRBV7-9
cdr3_aa: CATSVGTSSYNEQFF

clone_size: -
v_call: TRBV5-6
cdr3_aa: CASSWDRGYEQYF

clone_size: -
v_call: TRBV20-1
cdr3_aa: CSASLRGVGTDTQYF

clone_size: -
v_call: TRBV24-1
cdr3_aa: CATSDSEETQYF

clone_size: -
v_call: TRBV25-1
cdr3_aa: CASTGYNEQFF

clone_size: -
v_call: TRBV30
cdr3_aa: CAWSPQGPSNQPQHF

clone_size: once
v_call: TRBV5-4
cdr3_aa: CASSLGGGRSEFF

clone_size: -
v_call: TRBV28
cdr3_aa: CASRRSGATNEKLFF

clone_size: -
v_call: TRBV5-1
cdr3_aa: CASTPWDRSNYGYTF

clone_size: -
v_call: TRBV19
cdr3_aa: CASSPTGGNSPLHF

clone_size: -
v_call: TRBV18
cdr3_aa: CASSPSGTSSYEQYF

clone_size: -
v_call: TRBV6-5
cdr3_aa: CASSPGGGRQNIQYF

clone_size: -
v_call: TRBV12-3/TRBV12-4
cdr3_aa: CASSRQYEQYF

clone_size: -
v_call: TRBV5-1
cdr3_aa: CASSQGLGTGSGQYF

clone_size: -
v_call: TRBV4-1
cdr3_aa: CASSQDQGGPTNYGYTF

clone_size: once
v_call: TRBV6-5
cdr3_aa: CASRPDRVYGYTF

clone_size: -
v_call: TRBV6-5
cdr3_aa: CASRSGTSGYNEQFF

clone_size: once
v_call: TRBV14
cdr3_aa: CASSPHGTSGRSSFF

clone_size: -
v_call: TRBV4-1
cdr3_aa: CASSQDRTGSSSPLHF

clone_size: -
v_call: TRBV3-1/TRBV3-2
cdr3_aa: CASSQGWASTDTQYF

clone_size: -
v_call: TRBV18
cdr3_aa: CASSVAGGHEQYF

clone_size: -
v_call: TRBV5-6
cdr3_aa: CASSPSGRTIYEQYF

clone_size: -
v_call: TRBV29-1
cdr3_aa: CSVELGAGTQYF